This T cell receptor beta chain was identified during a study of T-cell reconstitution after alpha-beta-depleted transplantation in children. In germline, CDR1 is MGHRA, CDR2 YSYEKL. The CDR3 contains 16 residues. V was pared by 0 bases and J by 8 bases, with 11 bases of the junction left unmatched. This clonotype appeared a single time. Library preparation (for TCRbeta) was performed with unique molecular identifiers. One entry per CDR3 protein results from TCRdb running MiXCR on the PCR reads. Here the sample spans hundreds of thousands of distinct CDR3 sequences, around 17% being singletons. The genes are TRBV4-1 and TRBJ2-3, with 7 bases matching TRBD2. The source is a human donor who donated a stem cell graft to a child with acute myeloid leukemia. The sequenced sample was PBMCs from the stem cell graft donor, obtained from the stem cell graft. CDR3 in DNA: TGCGCCAGCAGCCAAGAAAGTAGCGGGTCCGTAGGTACGCAGTATTTT. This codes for CASSQESSGSVGTQYF.